This is a list of T cell receptor beta chains from one sample in a study of PD-1 blockade in classical Hodgkin lymphoma. The table came from immunoSEQ multiplex PCR; TCRdb's copy has only in-frame clones and leaves some out. The sample records tens of thousands of clones, around four fifths being singletons. The material sequenced was peripheral blood mononuclear cells (PBMCs), taken before the fourth cycle of nivolumab. These receptor sequences come from a human donor with classical Hodgkin lymphoma. Both conserved end residues are part of each CDR3. D genes are given only for firm matches. The size entry is marked missing in some rows and otherwise reads once, few, many or a size class.

v_gene: TRBV21-1
j_gene: TRBJ1-6
abundance: few
d_gene: .
CDR3nt: TGTGCCAGACTCGGTACCGAGGGGGATTCACCCCTCCACTTT
CDR3aa: CARLGTEGDSPLHF

v_gene: TRBV5-6
j_gene: TRBJ1-5
abundance: .
d_gene: .
CDR3nt: TGTGCCAGCAGCCGATACCAGGGTAGGAGCAATCAGCCCCAGCATTTT
CDR3aa: CASSRYQGRSNQPQHF

v_gene: TRBV7-2
j_gene: TRBJ2-3
abundance: .
d_gene: TRBD2
CDR3nt: TGTGCCAGCAGCTTAGGTCTAGCGGGGCGTGGAAGCACAGATACGCAGTATTTT
CDR3aa: CASSLGLAGRGSTDTQYF

v_gene: TRBV29-1
j_gene: TRBJ2-5
abundance: once
d_gene: .
CDR3nt: TGCAGCGTTGACCTCTGGTCGGGAGAGACCCAGTACTTC
CDR3aa: CSVDLWSGETQYF

v_gene: TRBV6-5
j_gene: TRBJ2-7
abundance: .
d_gene: TRBD1
CDR3nt: TGTGCCAGCAGTTACTCGGTGACAGGGTCCTACGAGCAGTACTTC
CDR3aa: CASSYSVTGSYEQYF

v_gene: TRBV5-1
j_gene: TRBJ2-1
abundance: .
d_gene: .
CDR3nt: TGCGCCAGCAGCCCAGGACAGTCCTACAATGAGCAGTTCTTC
CDR3aa: CASSPGQSYNEQFF

v_gene: TRBV18
j_gene: TRBJ2-7
abundance: .
d_gene: .
CDR3nt: TGTGCCAGCTCATCCGGACAGTTTCACTACGAGCAGTACTTC
CDR3aa: CASSSGQFHYEQYF

v_gene: TRBV7-2
j_gene: TRBJ2-7
abundance: .
d_gene: .
CDR3nt: TGTGCCAGCAGCTTAAGCACCTACGAGCAGTACTTC
CDR3aa: CASSLSTYEQYF

v_gene: TRBV7-9
j_gene: TRBJ1-1
abundance: .
d_gene: .
CDR3nt: TGTGCCAGCAGCCCCCGGGACCTTGGCGCTGAAGCTTTCTTT
CDR3aa: CASSPRDLGAEAFF

v_gene: TRBV9
j_gene: TRBJ1-4
abundance: .
d_gene: .
CDR3nt: TGTGCCAGCAGCGCAGGACCGTCGGGTGAAAAACTGTTTTTT
CDR3aa: CASSAGPSGEKLFF

v_gene: TRBV11-3
j_gene: TRBJ2-7
abundance: .
d_gene: .
CDR3nt: TGTGCCAGCAGCCTACGGGGAAACTACGAGCAGTACTTC
CDR3aa: CASSLRGNYEQYF

v_gene: TRBV6-5
j_gene: TRBJ1-1
abundance: .
d_gene: .
CDR3nt: TGTGCCAGCAGTGCATGGACGTACAGGGACGCTTTCTTT
CDR3aa: CASSAWTYRDAFF

v_gene: TRBV27
j_gene: TRBJ1-5
abundance: .
d_gene: TRBD1
CDR3nt: TGTGCCAGCAGCAGAGTCGGCGCAGGGGGCGCATCGAATCAGCCCCAGCATTTT
CDR3aa: CASSRVGAGGASNQPQHF

v_gene: TRBV13
j_gene: TRBJ2-3
abundance: .
d_gene: TRBD2
CDR3nt: TGTGCCAGCAGCCCCCGGGTAGCGGGGGGCGGTGATACGCAGTATTTT
CDR3aa: CASSPRVAGGGDTQYF

v_gene: TRBV10-3
j_gene: TRBJ2-5
abundance: .
d_gene: TRBD2
CDR3nt: TGTGCCATCAGTGAGTCCGGCCTAGCGGGGCAAGAGACCCAGTACTTC
CDR3aa: CAISESGLAGQETQYF

v_gene: TRBV5-1
j_gene: TRBJ1-6
abundance: .
d_gene: TRBD1
CDR3nt: TGCGCCAGCAGATGGACAGGGGATTATTCACCCCTCCACTTT
CDR3aa: CASRWTGDYSPLHF